Following are 6 T cell receptor beta chains from one sample sequenced in a study of blood T cell repertoires in COVID-19. Only in-frame clones appear in the TCRdb table, and some are missing; sequencing was by immunoSEQ multiplex PCR. The sample consists of 330,000 or so clones, roughly nine tenths of them appearing once. Input material: PBMCs or T cells enriched from blood (not recorded which). The receptors here all came from a woman aged 30 to 39 who had recovered from COVID-19.

V and J are TRBV27 and TRBJ2-1; TRBD1 might be the D (5 bases). The CDR3 covers 12 residues. From germline, CDR1 is MNHEY and CDR2 SMNVEV (reference sequence). Between the trimmed V and J ends, which lost 4 bases and 7 bases, there was a span of 8 bases. The CDR3, as DNA: TGTGCCAGCAGTTCACCAGGGAATGAGCAGTTCTTC. The encoded protein is CASSSPGNEQFF.

A single count supports this clone. The rearrangement joins TRBV5-4 to TRBJ2-1; tentative D call: TRBD2 (5 bases). The germline gives CDR1 SGHNT, CDR2 YYREEE (reference sequence). V was pared by 1 base and J by 0 bases, with 11 bases between. The CDR3 is 16 residues long. CDR3 nucleotides: TGTGCCAGCAGCTTGCCCCCGGGAAGCTCCTACAATGAGCAGTTCTTC. This encodes CASSLPPGSSYNEQFF.

This clone was picked up one time. This chain's CDR3 is CASSPDRGGEAFF. The CDR3 DNA sequence: TGTGCCAGCAGCCCTGACAGGGGCGGTGAAGCTTTCTTT. The chain carries TRBV11-2 and TRBJ1-1, with 8 bases that match TRBD1. V was pared by 5 bases and J by 7 bases, with 6 bases of the junction left unmatched. The CDR3 has 13 residues. Germline loops: CDR1 SGHAT, CDR2 FQNNGV.

This clone was counted once. The chain is built from TRBV28 and TRBJ1-1; a possible D gene is TRBD1 (6 bases). Trimming left V 5 bases short and J 4 bases short, with 14 bases between. Germline CDR1 and CDR2: MDHEN and SYDVKM. There are 14 residues in the CDR3. The CDR3 is CASSPGVSATEAFF. The CDR3 bases are TGTGCCAGCAGTCCAGGGGTTTCGGCCACTGAAGCTTTCTTT.

The chain couples TRBV2 to TRBJ1-1; D unclear. This CDR3 is built from 11 residues. V lost 4 bases, J lost 8 bases, and 8 bases lay in between. Germline lookup yields CDR1 SNHLY and CDR2 FYNNEI. CDR3 sequence (DNA): TGTGCCAGCAGTGCCAGCGGGGAAGCTTTCTTT. Translating it yields CASSASGEAFF.

The chain couples TRBV5-1 to TRBJ2-7, with TRBD2 matching over 14 bases. Germline V gives CDR1 SGHRS, CDR2 YFSETQ. The ends lost 4 bases at V and 2 bases at J; junction bases unmatched: 8. The CDR3 has 17 residues. CDR3 sequence (DNA): TGCGCCAGCAGCAGAGGGACTAGCGGGAGTTTCGCCTACGAGCAGTACTTC. It yields the protein CASSRGTSGSFAYEQYF.